These T cell receptor beta chains were read from a single sample in a study of T cell responses to AZD1222 COVID-19 vaccine. Repertoires were generated with immunoSEQ multiplex PCR, while TCRdb's copy carries only in-frame clones and drops some. The sample consists of more than 100,000 clones, roughly 91% of them appearing once. The sequencing here drew on peripheral blood, taken on day 0 of AZD1222 vaccination. The receptors come from an adult in good health. CDR3s include the opening cysteine and the closing phenylalanine or tryptophan. D genes are given only for firm matches. Clone size is given for some rows only: seen once, a few or many times, or a class if the clone is expanded.

d_gene: NA; v_gene: TRBV6-5; abundance: NA; j_gene: TRBJ2-6; CDR3aa: CASNWGSGANVLTF; CDR3nt: TGTGCCAGCAATTGGGGCTCTGGGGCCAACGTCCTGACTTTC
d_gene: TRBD2; v_gene: TRBV9; abundance: NA; j_gene: TRBJ2-5; CDR3aa: CASSVATGGETQYF; CDR3nt: TGTGCCAGCAGCGTAGCTACGGGGGGGGAGACCCAGTACTTC
d_gene: TRBD2; v_gene: TRBV3-1/TRBV3-2; abundance: NA; j_gene: TRBJ2-3; CDR3aa: CASSQEPGQLAGGADTQYF; CDR3nt: TGTGCCAGCAGCCAAGAGCCCGGCCAACTAGCGGGGGGGGCAGATACGCAGTATTTT
d_gene: TRBD2; v_gene: TRBV6-5; abundance: NA; j_gene: TRBJ2-7; CDR3aa: CASSFRDYSYEQYF; CDR3nt: TGTGCCAGCAGTTTCCGGGACTACTCCTACGAGCAGTACTTC
d_gene: NA; v_gene: TRBV3-1/TRBV3-2; abundance: once; j_gene: TRBJ2-7; CDR3aa: CASSSEGLSSYEQYF; CDR3nt: TGTGCCAGCAGCTCTGAGGGGCTAAGCTCCTACGAGCAGTACTTC
d_gene: TRBD1; v_gene: TRBV2; abundance: NA; j_gene: TRBJ2-3; CDR3aa: CASSTGTGGVDTQYF; CDR3nt: TGTGCCAGCAGTACCGGGACAGGGGGCGTAGATACGCAGTATTTT
d_gene: NA; v_gene: TRBV5-1; abundance: NA; j_gene: TRBJ2-2; CDR3aa: CASSSSALNTGELFF; CDR3nt: TGCGCCAGCAGCTCCTCCGCCCTGAACACCGGGGAGCTGTTTTTT
d_gene: NA; v_gene: TRBV3-1/TRBV3-2; abundance: NA; j_gene: TRBJ1-1; CDR3aa: CASSRNKQGRHTEAFF; CDR3nt: TGTGCCAGCAGCCGTAATAAGCAGGGGAGGCACACTGAAGCTTTCTTT
d_gene: TRBD2; v_gene: TRBV10-3; abundance: NA; j_gene: TRBJ2-5; CDR3aa: CAISVAGVRETQYF; CDR3nt: TGTGCCATCAGTGTAGCGGGAGTTAGAGAGACCCAGTACTTC
d_gene: NA; v_gene: TRBV18; abundance: NA; j_gene: TRBJ2-7; CDR3aa: CASSPFLGGSSYEQYF; CDR3nt: TGTGCCAGCTCACCATTCTTGGGCGGAAGCTCCTACGAGCAGTACTTC
d_gene: NA; v_gene: TRBV9; abundance: NA; j_gene: TRBJ2-1; CDR3aa: CASSVGLAKNNEQFF; CDR3nt: TGTGCCAGCAGCGTAGGGTTGGCTAAAAACAATGAGCAGTTCTTC
d_gene: NA; v_gene: TRBV7-8; abundance: NA; j_gene: TRBJ2-7; CDR3aa: CASSLARAGGSEEQYF; CDR3nt: TGTGCCAGCAGCTTAGCGCGCGCTGGTGGGAGCGAAGAGCAGTACTTC
d_gene: NA; v_gene: TRBV9; abundance: NA; j_gene: TRBJ2-5; CDR3aa: CASSVLQGETQYF; CDR3nt: TGTGCCAGCAGCGTACTCCAGGGGGAGACCCAGTACTTC
d_gene: NA; v_gene: TRBV5-1; abundance: NA; j_gene: TRBJ2-2; CDR3aa: CASSSRTLVNTGELFF; CDR3nt: TGCGCCAGCAGCTCCAGGACGCTCGTGAACACCGGGGAGCTGTTTTTT
d_gene: TRBD1; v_gene: TRBV19; abundance: once; j_gene: TRBJ1-5; CDR3aa: CASSLSGTGGGQPQHF; CDR3nt: TGTGCCAGTAGTTTAAGCGGGACAGGGGGCGGGCAGCCCCAGCATTTT
d_gene: TRBD1; v_gene: TRBV5-8; abundance: NA; j_gene: TRBJ1-6; CDR3aa: CASSLTGTGASPEHF; CDR3nt: TGTGCCAGCAGCTTGACTGGGACAGGGGCCTCCCCGGAACACTTT
d_gene: NA; v_gene: TRBV29-1; abundance: once; j_gene: TRBJ2-6; CDR3aa: CSVGFAQAPGANVLTF; CDR3nt: TGCAGCGTTGGTTTCGCGCAAGCCCCTGGGGCCAACGTCCTGACTTTC
d_gene: TRBD1; v_gene: TRBV5-6; abundance: NA; j_gene: TRBJ2-7; CDR3aa: CASSGGTGAEQYF; CDR3nt: TGTGCCAGCAGCGGGGGGACAGGGGCCGAGCAGTACTTC
d_gene: NA; v_gene: TRBV9; abundance: NA; j_gene: TRBJ2-5; CDR3aa: CASSVEGPGETQYF; CDR3nt: TGTGCCAGCAGCGTAGAAGGACCGGGTGAGACCCAGTACTTC
d_gene: NA; v_gene: TRBV4-3; abundance: once; j_gene: TRBJ2-7; CDR3aa: CASSLNRQHYEQYF; CDR3nt: TGCGCCAGCAGCCTCAACCGACAACACTACGAGCAGTACTTC
d_gene: TRBD1; v_gene: TRBV30; abundance: NA; j_gene: TRBJ1-3; CDR3aa: CALDDRDRNTIYF; CDR3nt: TGTGCCTTAGACGACAGGGATAGAAACACCATATATTTT
d_gene: TRBD2; v_gene: TRBV7-2; abundance: NA; j_gene: TRBJ2-3; CDR3aa: CASSRGRVAGGTSTDTQYF; CDR3nt: TGTGCCAGCAGTCGGGGGCGGGTAGCGGGAGGGACTAGCACAGATACGCAGTATTTT
d_gene: NA; v_gene: TRBV19; abundance: NA; j_gene: TRBJ1-4; CDR3aa: CASSLRTANEKLFF; CDR3nt: TGTGCCAGTAGTCTACGGACAGCTAATGAAAAACTGTTTTTT